This T cell receptor beta chain was captured by sequencing in a study of T cells in women clearing cervical HPV infection. Study details: Controls' single incident HPV16 infection cleared within 12 months without precancer. Case blood was drawn a median approximately 150 days after lesion detection. HLA type could not be excluded as a confounder. Study-level results: Richness plus V gene abundances separated cases from controls with AUC roughly 0.88.

Note on this clone: What it recognizes is unknown. The read terminates 3 residues ahead of where the CDR3 ends, so the germline J gene completes it.

In germline, CDR1 is SEHNR, CDR2 FQNEAQ (reference sequence). The CDR3 covers 14 residues. The protocol was immunoSEQ multiplex PCR, while the TCRdb copy is restricted to in-frame clones and leaves out a portion. The sample data list fewer than 25,000 clones. This receptor was taken from a woman aged 18-70 years with a cervical HPV16 infection that either progressed to CIN3+ or cleared (not recorded which). The sequenced sample consisted of blood buffy coat. V gene TRBV7-9 combines with J gene TRBJ1-1; 7 nucleotides align to TRBD1. CDR3 bases read: TGTGCCAGCAGCCTGAGGACAGGTGAATACATT. The encoded protein is CASSLRTGEYI. In full, the CDR3 reads CASSLRTGEYIAFF.